Only a few counts were recorded for the clone carrying this T cell receptor beta chain. Its antigen is not known. The data originate from a study of T cells in Graves' hyperthyroidism and ophthalmopathy. Study-level points and caveats: Blood shared most expanded thyroid clonotypes above 0.001.

Amplified TCR beta CDR3 regions derived from RNA transcripts. HTBI primers were employed in a first-round RT-PCR of the TCR CDR3. TCRdb reprocessed the multiplex PCR reads with MiXCR, giving one entry per CDR3 protein. The sample gives around 530,000 distinct CDR3 sequences, 15% to 20% of which show up once; 15% to 20% is in the top ten. Thyroid ultrasound and orbital computed tomography, with clinical symptoms and serum thyroxine and TRAb, informed diagnoses. Each 10 ml fresh peripheral blood draw supplied the PBMCs. Sample: blood. The TCR sequence derives from a young woman with Graves' ophthalmopathy.

The CDR3 loop is CASSLETGPHEQYF. The DNA of the CDR3 is TGTGCCAGCAGCTTAGAGACAGGGCCCCACGAGCAGTACTTC. The chain has TRBV7-6 and TRBJ2-7; 7 bases map to TRBD1. The V gene's germline CDR1 is SGHVS and CDR2 FNYEAQ. The CDR3 has 14 residues. The V gene end was trimmed by 1 base and the J gene end by 5 bases; junction bases not matched to a gene: 5.